The rows below give T cell receptor beta chains drawn from one sample of a study of PD-1 blockade in classical Hodgkin lymphoma. Only in-frame clones appear in the TCRdb table, and some are missing; sequencing was by immunoSEQ multiplex PCR. The top ten clones hold 0.22% of a sample with around 30,000 clones, approximately 90% of them seen once. Sequenced: CD4+ T cells from blood. Source of these receptors: a human donor with classical Hodgkin lymphoma. The CDR3 runs from the conserved cysteine through the conserved F or W. The D gene is left open where the match is weak. Only part of the rows carry a size: once, few, many, or a class if the clone is expanded.

CDR3: CASSRLIAGAYNEQFF
DNA: TGTGCCAGCAGTCGCCTGATCGCGGGGGCCTACAATGAGCAGTTCTTC
D: TRBD2
J: TRBJ2-1
size: NA
V: TRBV2

CDR3: CASSLEGAFYNEQFF
DNA: TGCGCCAGCAGCTTGGAGGGGGCATTCTACAATGAGCAGTTCTTC
D: TRBD1
J: TRBJ2-1
size: NA
V: TRBV5-1

CDR3: CASSLELQSYEQYF
DNA: TGCGCCAGCAGCTTGGAACTGCAGAGTTACGAGCAGTACTTC
D: NA
J: TRBJ2-7
size: once
V: TRBV5-1

CDR3: CASSPTRLQDNEQFF
DNA: TGTGCCAGCAGCCCTACTAGACTCCAGGACAATGAGCAGTTCTTC
D: NA
J: TRBJ2-1
size: once
V: TRBV5-6

CDR3: CAWSSGGRHEQYF
DNA: TGTGCCTGGAGTTCCGGGGGGAGGCACGAGCAGTACTTC
D: TRBD2
J: TRBJ2-7
size: NA
V: TRBV30

CDR3: CASSLDGGFRNEQFF
DNA: TGCGCCAGCAGCTTGGACGGGGGGTTTCGCAATGAGCAGTTCTTC
D: TRBD2
J: TRBJ2-1
size: NA
V: TRBV5-1

CDR3: CASSPPIRSTSYNEQFF
DNA: TGTGCCAGCAGCCCCCCGATCAGGAGTACGTCCTACAATGAGCAGTTCTTC
D: NA
J: TRBJ2-1
size: NA
V: TRBV28

CDR3: CASGLSIYGTSGDYEQYF
DNA: TGTGCTAGTGGTTTGTCTATATATGGGACTAGCGGCGACTACGAGCAGTACTTC
D: TRBD2
J: TRBJ2-7
size: NA
V: TRBV12-5

CDR3: CASSQVGETQYF
DNA: TGTGCCAGTAGTCAAGTTGGGGAGACCCAGTACTTC
D: NA
J: TRBJ2-5
size: NA
V: TRBV19

CDR3: CASSPGLSAEAFF
DNA: TGTGCCAGCAGCCCTGGACTAAGTGCTGAAGCTTTCTTT
D: NA
J: TRBJ1-1
size: NA
V: TRBV7-3

CDR3: CSVGGQGPQETQYF
DNA: TGCAGCGTTGGGGGGCAGGGGCCCCAAGAGACCCAGTACTTC
D: NA
J: TRBJ2-5
size: NA
V: TRBV29-1

CDR3: CASSSNRGNTEAFF
DNA: TGTGCCAGCTCATCCAACAGGGGGAACACTGAAGCTTTCTTT
D: TRBD1
J: TRBJ1-1
size: NA
V: TRBV18

CDR3: CASSSGQGGNQPQHF
DNA: TGTGCCAGCAGCTCAGGACAGGGAGGAAATCAGCCCCAGCATTTT
D: TRBD1
J: TRBJ1-5
size: NA
V: TRBV7-8

CDR3: CASSPGTGKTSGANVLTF
DNA: TGTGCCAGCAGCCCAGGGACAGGGAAAACCTCTGGGGCCAACGTCCTGACTTTC
D: TRBD1
J: TRBJ2-6
size: NA
V: TRBV11-3

CDR3: CASRGGQRFQETQYF
DNA: TGTGCCAGCAGGGGGGGACAGCGCTTTCAAGAGACCCAGTACTTC
D: NA
J: TRBJ2-5
size: NA
V: TRBV11-1

CDR3: CASSYIQREQFF
DNA: TGTGCCAGCAGTTACATTCAGCGGGAACAGTTCTTC
D: TRBD2
J: TRBJ2-1
size: NA
V: TRBV7-2

CDR3: CASSLMTGSSYEQYF
DNA: TGTGCCAGCAGCTTGATGACAGGGAGCTCCTACGAGCAGTACTTC
D: TRBD1
J: TRBJ2-7
size: NA
V: TRBV7-2

CDR3: CASSYSTQGRTEAFF
DNA: TGTGCCAGCAGTTACTCGACACAGGGGAGGACTGAAGCTTTCTTT
D: TRBD1
J: TRBJ1-1
size: NA
V: TRBV6-5

CDR3: CALRGSAYNEQFF
DNA: TGTGCCCTCAGGGGGAGCGCCTACAATGAGCAGTTCTTC
D: TRBD1
J: TRBJ2-1
size: NA
V: TRBV10-3

CDR3: CASRLADNYEQYF
DNA: TGTGCCAGCAGACTAGCGGATAACTACGAGCAGTACTTC
D: TRBD2
J: TRBJ2-7
size: NA
V: TRBV28

CDR3: CASSYTGTEAFF
DNA: TGTGCCAGCAGCTACACAGGCACCGAAGCTTTCTTT
D: NA
J: TRBJ1-1
size: NA
V: TRBV7-8

CDR3: CASSLRTGWSVTEAFF
DNA: TGTGCCAGCAGCTTGAGGACAGGTTGGAGTGTCACTGAAGCTTTCTTT
D: TRBD1
J: TRBJ1-1
size: NA
V: TRBV5-5

CDR3: CASSWRDALASGYTF
DNA: TGTGCCAGCAGCTGGCGGGACGCATTGGCTTCTGGCTACACCTTC
D: NA
J: TRBJ1-2
size: NA
V: TRBV7-2

CDR3: CASTGQGAGNTIYF
DNA: TGTGCCAGCACGGGACAGGGGGCTGGAAACACCATATATTTT
D: TRBD1
J: TRBJ1-3
size: NA
V: TRBV6-5

CDR3: CASSRSGTADSPLHF
DNA: TGTGCCAGCAGTCGATCCGGGACAGCGGATTCACCCCTCCACTTT
D: TRBD1
J: TRBJ1-6
size: NA
V: TRBV6-5

CDR3: CASSPLGGTTNEKLFF
DNA: TGTGCCAGCTCACCACTGGGAGGGACAACTAATGAAAAACTGTTTTTT
D: NA
J: TRBJ1-4
size: NA
V: TRBV18

CDR3: CASSRETGREQYF
DNA: TGCGCCAGCAGCCGAGAGACAGGGCGCGAGCAGTACTTC
D: TRBD1
J: TRBJ2-7
size: NA
V: TRBV4-3

CDR3: CASSASGRNEKLFF
DNA: TGTGCCAGCAGTGCGAGCGGGCGGAATGAAAAACTGTTTTTT
D: NA
J: TRBJ1-4
size: NA
V: TRBV28

CDR3: CASSVDPGTVTEAFF
DNA: TGTGCCAGCAGCGTAGATCCCGGGACAGTCACTGAAGCTTTCTTT
D: TRBD1
J: TRBJ1-1
size: NA
V: TRBV9

CDR3: CASSPPPRTVYEQYF
DNA: TGTGCCAGCTCCCCCCCTCCAAGGACAGTCTACGAGCAGTACTTC
D: NA
J: TRBJ2-7
size: NA
V: TRBV5-5

CDR3: CASSLGQGARGYTF
DNA: TGTGCCAGTAGTTTGGGACAGGGGGCGCGGGGCTACACCTTC
D: TRBD1
J: TRBJ1-2
size: NA
V: TRBV19

CDR3: CASLSSPTAYNEQFF
DNA: TGCGCCAGCCTCTCAAGTCCGACAGCCTACAATGAGCAGTTCTTC
D: NA
J: TRBJ2-1
size: NA
V: TRBV5-1

CDR3: CASSYGGRAGTDTQYF
DNA: TGTGCCAGCAGTTACGGCGGGAGGGCCGGAACAGATACGCAGTATTTT
D: TRBD2
J: TRBJ2-3
size: NA
V: TRBV6-5

CDR3: CSASPGNTIYF
DNA: TGCAGTGCTAGTCCCGGAAACACCATATATTTT
D: NA
J: TRBJ1-3
size: NA
V: TRBV20-1

CDR3: CASSPGSLGGEQFF
DNA: TGTGCCAGCAGTCCCGGATCGCTTGGAGGGGAGCAGTTCTTC
D: NA
J: TRBJ2-1
size: NA
V: TRBV28

CDR3: CASSYGGAKNIQYF
DNA: TGTGCCAGCAGCTATGGGGGGGCCAAAAACATTCAGTACTTC
D: NA
J: TRBJ2-4
size: NA
V: TRBV2

CDR3: CAWSGTEAGGYTF
DNA: TGTGCCTGGAGTGGGACAGAGGCGGGAGGCTACACCTTC
D: NA
J: TRBJ1-2
size: NA
V: TRBV30

CDR3: CASSTSRQPNYNEQFF
DNA: TGTGCCAGTAGTACCAGCCGACAGCCGAATTACAATGAGCAGTTCTTC
D: NA
J: TRBJ2-1
size: NA
V: TRBV19

CDR3: CASTQGKEQYF
DNA: TGTGCCAGCACACAGGGTAAAGAGCAGTACTTC
D: NA
J: TRBJ2-7
size: few
V: TRBV2

CDR3: CSALGGEYEQFF
DNA: TGCAGCGCTCTCGGGGGGGAATATGAGCAGTTCTTC
D: TRBD2
J: TRBJ2-1
size: NA
V: TRBV29-1

CDR3: CASRRGVSDTQYF
DNA: TGCGCCAGCCGGAGAGGAGTTTCAGATACGCAGTATTTT
D: NA
J: TRBJ2-3
size: NA
V: TRBV10-1

CDR3: CASSLSGSSGYSPLHF
DNA: TGTGCCAGCAGCTTATCGGGGTCCTCTGGTTATTCACCCCTCCACTTT
D: NA
J: TRBJ1-6
size: NA
V: TRBV7-2

CDR3: CASSTRRVEAFF
DNA: TGTGCCAGCAGTACCCGTCGGGTTGAAGCTTTCTTT
D: NA
J: TRBJ1-1
size: NA
V: TRBV28

CDR3: CASSQGTYGYTF
DNA: TGTGCCAGTAGTCAGGGAACCTATGGCTACACCTTC
D: NA
J: TRBJ1-2
size: NA
V: TRBV19

CDR3: CASSLGIGGGYTF
DNA: TGCGCCAGCAGCTTGGGAATCGGGGGCGGCTACACCTTC
D: NA
J: TRBJ1-2
size: NA
V: TRBV5-1

CDR3: CASSSSMVGTGAFNEKLFF
DNA: TGTGCCAGCAGCTCCTCCATGGTAGGGACAGGGGCCTTTAATGAAAAACTGTTTTTT
D: TRBD1
J: TRBJ1-4
size: NA
V: TRBV13

CDR3: CASSQGGRNTEAFF
DNA: TGTGCCAGCAGCCAGGGGGGACGGAACACTGAAGCTTTCTTT
D: NA
J: TRBJ1-1
size: NA
V: TRBV4-2

CDR3: CASSLAGQGGEKLFF
DNA: TGTGCCAGCAGCTTGGCGGGACAGGGAGGTGAAAAACTGTTTTTT
D: TRBD1
J: TRBJ1-4
size: NA
V: TRBV7-9

CDR3: CASSFGSYEQYF
DNA: TGTGCCAGCAGTTTCGGATCCTACGAGCAGTACTTC
D: NA
J: TRBJ2-7
size: NA
V: TRBV6-6

CDR3: CASSPGTGNTEAFF
DNA: TGCGCCAGCAGCCCGGGGACAGGCAACACTGAAGCTTTCTTT
D: TRBD1
J: TRBJ1-1
size: NA
V: TRBV5-1

CDR3: CASSWRGVRVGNTIYF
DNA: TGTGCCAGCAGCTGGAGGGGCGTCAGGGTTGGAAACACCATATATTTT
D: NA
J: TRBJ1-3
size: NA
V: TRBV7-9

CDR3: CASSLGTEEETQYF
DNA: TGTGCCAGCAGCTTGGGGACAGAAGAAGAGACCCAGTACTTC
D: NA
J: TRBJ2-5
size: NA
V: TRBV5-4

CDR3: CASSLELAGGNEQFF
DNA: TGCGCCAGCAGCTTGGAACTAGCGGGGGGGAATGAGCAGTTCTTC
D: TRBD2
J: TRBJ2-1
size: NA
V: TRBV5-1

CDR3: CASSGPSTDTQYF
DNA: TGTGCCAGCTCGGGTCCTAGCACAGATACGCAGTATTTT
D: NA
J: TRBJ2-3
size: NA
V: TRBV28

CDR3: CASSSTTDYYEQYF
DNA: TGTGCCAGCAGCTCGACGACAGACTACTACGAGCAGTACTTC
D: NA
J: TRBJ2-7
size: once
V: TRBV11-2

CDR3: CASGGTTLDTQYF
DNA: TGTGCCAGCGGGGGGACAACCTTAGATACGCAGTATTTT
D: NA
J: TRBJ2-3
size: NA
V: TRBV6-6

CDR3: CSVGQTYEQYF
DNA: TGCAGTGTCGGCCAGACCTACGAGCAGTACTTC
D: NA
J: TRBJ2-7
size: NA
V: TRBV20-1